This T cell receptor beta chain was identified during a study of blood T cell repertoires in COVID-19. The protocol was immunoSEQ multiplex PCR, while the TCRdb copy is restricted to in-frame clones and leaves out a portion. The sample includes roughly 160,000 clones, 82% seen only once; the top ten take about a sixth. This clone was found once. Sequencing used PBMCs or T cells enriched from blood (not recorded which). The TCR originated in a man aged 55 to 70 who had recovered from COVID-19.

The CDR3 sequence is CASSEDFSSYEQYF. DNA for the CDR3: TGTGCCAGCAGTGAGGACTTTAGCTCCTACGAGCAGTACTTC. The V and J genes are TRBV2 and TRBJ2-7; D possibly corresponds to TRBD2 (5 bases). The V gene lost 3 bases and the J gene lost 0 bases, with 9 bases spanning the gap. Germline V gene lookup returns CDR1 SNHLY and CDR2 FYNNEI. The CDR3 has 14 amino acids. Full variable domain (remainder filled in from reference TRBV2 and TRBJ2-7): EPEVTQTPSHQVTQMGQEVILRCVPISNHLYFYWYRQILGQKVEFLVSFYNNEISEKSEIFDDQFSVERPDGSNFTLKIRSTKLEDSAMYFCASSEDFSSYEQYFGPGTRLTVT.